This entry lists 27 T cell receptor beta chains sequenced from one sample in a study of T cells in Graves' hyperthyroidism and ophthalmopathy. Amplification of TCR beta CDR3 regions used RNA as the template. First-round RT-PCR with HTBI primers amplified the TCR CDR3 region. TCRdb used MiXCR to reprocess the multiplex PCR reads, holding one entry per CDR3 protein. Of around 600,000 distinct CDR3 sequences in the sample, more than 14% were seen once. Sequencing input: blood. Every receptor here comes from a woman aged 45 to 65 with Graves' ophthalmopathy.

The chain is built from TRBV20-1 and TRBJ1-4; D is perhaps TRBD1 (6 bases). Trimming cost V 5 bases and J 8 bases, with 21 bases left between them. This CDR3 has 15 amino acids. Germline CDR1 and CDR2: DFQATT and SNEGSKA (reference sequence). In nucleotides, the CDR3 is TGCAGTGCTGGACTCTTTACAGGGTGGGCAGAAAAACTGTTTTTT. It specifies CSAGLFTGWAEKLFF.

The table lists this clonotype with a few counts. The rearrangement uses TRBV29-1 and TRBJ2-7; 8 bases match TRBD2. The CDR3 spans 11 residues. Unmatched junction bases numbered 2, after V lost 4 bases and J lost 6 bases. Germline CDR1 SQVTM, CDR2 ANQGSEA. The DNA for the CDR3 is TGCAGCGTTGTGACTAGCGTCGAGCAGTACTTC. This translates into CSVVTSVEQYF.

In its sample, this clonotype was seen many times. The rearrangement uses TRBV2 and TRBJ1-2, with no clear D. V was shortened by 11 bases and J by 6 bases, with 16 bases between the two germline ends. Germline loops: CDR1 SNHLY, CDR2 FYNNEI. The length of the CDR3 is 12 residues. The CDR3 is CAAARGRDGYTF. CDR3 DNA: TGTGCCGCCGCGCGGGGTAGGGATGGCTACACCTTC.

The CDR3 DNA reads as TGTGCCAGCAGCAAAGGAGCTAGCGGAACTATCCAAGAGACCCAGTACTTC. Residues: CASSKGASGTIQETQYF. The chain recombines TRBV7-9 with TRBJ2-5; 7 bases align to TRBD2. From germline, CDR1 is SEHNR and CDR2 FQNEAQ (reference sequence). V shed 5 bases, J shed 1 base, and the junction held 13 bases outside the gene matches. The CDR3 totals 17 residues. Using reference TRBV7-9 and TRBJ2-5 for the parts outside the CDR3, the full variable domain is DTGVSQNPRHKITKRGQNVTFRCDPISEHNRLYWYRQTLGQGPEFLTYFQNEAQLEKSRLLSDRFSAERPKGSFSTLEIQRTEQGDSAMYLCASSKGASGTIQETQYFGPGTRLLVL.

This clonotype occurred many times. The V call is TRBV2, the J call TRBJ2-1; 12 bases are shared with TRBD2. The CDR3 extends over 15 amino acids. Germline values: CDR1 SNHLY, CDR2 FYNNEI. V lost 4 bases, J lost 6 bases, and 4 bases stayed unmatched. The CDR3 loop reads CASSGASGRANEQFF. In DNA form, the CDR3 reads TGTGCCAGCAGTGGTGCTAGCGGGAGGGCCAATGAGCAGTTCTTC.

This clonotype appeared a few times. The rearrangement joins TRBV6-2 or TRBV6-3 to TRBJ1-5; tentative D call: TRBD1 (6 bases). Looked up from germline, CDR1 is MNHEY and CDR2 is SVGEGT. This CDR3 is built from 15 residues. V lost 8 bases, J lost 0 bases, and 14 bases lay in between. The CDR3 nucleotides are TGTGCCAGCCGGCGGGACACTTATAGCAATCAGCCCCAGCATTTT. Protein sequence: CASRRDTYSNQPQHF.

With regard to this clonotype: A much larger clone sits a single nucleotide away, making a read error possible. V is TRBV7-2 and J is TRBJ2-7; D possibly matches TRBD1 or TRBD2 (5 bases each). Germline CDR1 reads SGHTA; CDR2 reads FQGNSA. The CDR3 is 14 amino acids. The CDR3 sequence is CASTRGPNIYAQYF. CDR3 in DNA: TGTGCCAGCACGAGGGGACCTAATATTTACGCGCAGTACTTC. Supplemented by reference TRBV7-2 and TRBJ2-7, the full variable domain reads GAGVSQSPSNKVTEKGKDVELRCDPISGHTALYWYRQSLGQGLEFLIYFQGNSAPDKSGLPSDRFSAERTGGSVSTLTIQRTQQEDSAVYLCASTRGPNIYAQYFGPGTRLTVT.

The chain employs TRBV25-1 and TRBJ1-1, with D possibly being TRBD1 (6 bases). The germline V gene has CDR1 MGHDK and CDR2 SYGVNS. This CDR3 spans 15 amino acids. Trimming shortened V by 7 bases and J by 1 base, and 16 bases separated the two germline ends. CDR3 amino acids: CASKGGWATNTEAFF. The CDR3 nucleotides read TGTGCCAGCAAGGGGGGTTGGGCTACGAACACTGAAGCTTTCTTT.

The gene calls are TRBV24-1 and TRBJ2-5; either TRBD1 or TRBD2 may supply D (6 bases each). Germline V CDR1 and CDR2: KGHDR, SFDVKD. This CDR3 is built from 16 residues. V shed 3 bases and J shed 5 bases, with 18 bases lying between them. CDR3 amino acids: CATSDRGQRYLETQYF. CDR3 DNA sequence: TGTGCCACCAGTGATCGGGGGCAGCGCTATTTGGAGACCCAGTACTTC.

This clonotype was seen just once. The gene calls are TRBV6-4 and TRBJ1-4, with 7 bases aligning to TRBD1. V was pared by 5 bases and J by 7 bases, with 19 bases of the junction left unmatched. Germline assignment: CDR1 MRHNA and CDR2 SNTAGT. The CDR3 is made up of 18 amino acids. Written as DNA, the CDR3 is TGTGCCAGCAGTTACCCGAGACAGGGCGTATATTTAGGTGAAAAACTGTTTTTT. Translating gives CASSYPRQGVYLGEKLFF.

Only a few counts were recorded for this clonotype. The rearrangement joins TRBV7-6 to TRBJ1-1; D gene unclear. Germline values: CDR1 SGHVS, CDR2 FNYEAQ. The CDR3 is made up of 14 amino acids. Trimming took off 5 bases at V and 3 bases at J, with 13 bases between the two ends. CDR3 nucleotide sequence: TGTGCCAGCAGCACCGGTGGCCTGGACACTGAAGCTTTCTTT. It yields the protein CASSTGGLDTEAFF.

This clonotype was observed a handful of times. V gene TRBV4-2 combines with J gene TRBJ2-7; 8 bases fit TRBD2. Trimming took 0 bases from V and 5 from J; bases not matched to a gene: 6. CDR1 is LGHNA and CDR2 is YNFKEQ in the germline V gene. CDR3 length: 15 amino acids. CDR3 nucleotide sequence: TGTGCCAGCAGCCAAGAGGAGAGTAGCGGGGACGAGCAGTACTTC. It specifies CASSQEESSGDEQYF.

The chain couples TRBV3-2 to TRBJ1-4; the table's D call TRBD1 went unverified against the DNA. TRBV3-2 is given as a pseudogene. This CDR3 contains 16 residues. CDR3 region: CASSLPGTGVNEKLFF. The DNA for the CDR3 is TGTGCCAGCAGCCTACCCGGGACAGGGGTTAATGAAAAACTGTTTTTT.

This clonotype was seen ten or more times. V and J are TRBV5-6 and TRBJ2-7; weak D call: TRBD1 (5 bases). In germline, CDR1 is SGHDT, CDR2 YYEEEE. CDR3 length equals 15 residues. V lost 1 base, J lost 2 bases, and 13 bases lay in between. The CDR3 here is CASSLIRVSPYEQYF. Written as DNA, the CDR3 is TGTGCCAGCAGCTTGATCAGGGTATCCCCCTACGAGCAGTACTTC.

This clonotype was seen at least ten times. The gene calls are TRBV7-2 and TRBJ2-5; a possible D gene is TRBD2 (7 bases). Per germline, CDR1 SGHTA and CDR2 FQGNSA. The CDR3 is made up of 14 amino acids. V lost 1 base and J lost 5, with 11 bases in between. The CDR3 sequence is CASSLEGGWETQYF. The CDR3 DNA is TGTGCCAGCAGCTTAGAGGGGGGGTGGGAGACCCAGTACTTC.

This clonotype was picked up many times. This chain uses TRBV5-5 with TRBJ1-2, with D possibly being TRBD1 (5 bases). The length of the CDR3 is 13 residues. V lost 0 bases and J 8 bases, leaving 11 bases between the germline ends. CDR1 is SGHKS, CDR2 YYEKEE, per germline (reference sequence). The CDR3 here is CASSLGYGDGYTF. The CDR3 DNA reads TGTGCCAGCAGCTTGGGATATGGGGACGGCTACACCTTC.

This clonotype occurred a few times. The J gene is TRBJ2-1, the V gene TRBV7-9, with 9 positions matching TRBD2. This CDR3 contains 14 residues. The germline gives CDR1 SEHNR, CDR2 FQNEAQ (reference sequence). J gave up 7 bases and V 3 bases, and 4 bases lay outside the gene matches. The CDR3: CASSFSGSKNEQFF. DNA of the CDR3: TGTGCCAGCAGCTTTAGCGGGAGTAAGAATGAGCAGTTCTTC.

This clonotype was recorded many times. The chain uses TRBV7-3 and TRBJ2-1, with 10 bases identical to TRBD2. Germline assignment: CDR1 SGHTA and CDR2 FQGTGA. This CDR3 spans 15 amino acids. With 5 bases clipped from V and 3 bases from J, the junction kept 4 bases outside the gene matches. This chain's CDR3 is CASSPGLAVYNEQFF. CDR3 coding DNA: TGTGCCAGCAGCCCAGGACTAGCGGTCTACAATGAGCAGTTCTTC.

A few counts support this clonotype. This clone may be a read error of a much larger clone one base away. The V and J genes are TRBV7-2 and TRBJ1-2; 9 bases match TRBD1. Germline CDR1 and CDR2: SGHTA and FQGNSA. V lost 8 bases, J lost 8 bases, and 9 bases stayed unmatched. The CDR3 is 13 amino acids. CDR3 DNA sequence: TGTGCCAGCGGCAACGACAGGGGGAACGGCTACACCTTC. Its protein is CASGNDRGNGYTF.

This clonotype was recorded only once. This chain uses TRBV4-3 with TRBJ2-7; D not certain. CDR1 and CDR2 from the germline V gene are LGHNA and YSLEER. This CDR3 spans 14 amino acids. Trimming shortened V by 2 bases and J by 5 bases, and 13 bases separated the two germline ends. CDR3 residues: CASSQRLGKHEQYF. CDR3 in DNA: TGCGCCAGCAGCCAAAGATTGGGGAAGCACGAGCAGTACTTC.

At least ten counts were recorded for this clonotype. CDR3 protein: CASRDSPNPNTEAFF. The CDR3 DNA is TGTGCCAGCAGGGACAGCCCCAACCCTAACACTGAAGCTTTCTTT. The chain couples TRBV19 to TRBJ1-1; 7 positions agree with TRBD1. The trim removed 9 bases at V and 2 bases at J, leaving 12 bases unmatched. The length of the CDR3 is 15 residues. Germline lookup yields CDR1 LNHDA and CDR2 SQIVND (reference sequence).

This clonotype has just a few counts. This chain uses TRBV5-5 with TRBJ1-5; D is unclear. The germline CDR1 and CDR2 sequences are SGHKS and YYEKEE (reference sequence). This CDR3 has 15 amino acids. V dropped 0 bases and J dropped 5 bases, with 12 bases sitting between them. CDR3 coding DNA: TGTGCCAGCAGCTTGGTTCCGGGCCCGGATCAGCCCCAGCATTTT. Translation: CASSLVPGPDQPQHF.

This clonotype was seen a handful of times. This sequence joins TRBV6-5 and TRBJ2-2, with 7 bases matching TRBD1. The CDR3 is made up of 15 amino acids. Germline V gives CDR1 MNHEY, CDR2 SVGAGI. With V trimmed by 6 bases and J by 3 bases, 7 bases remained unmatched. CDR3 amino acids: CASSLQGRYTGELFF. CDR3 DNA: TGTGCCAGCAGCTTACAGGGGCGATACACCGGGGAGCTGTTTTTT.

This clonotype was observed at least ten times. The chain joins TRBV12-3 or TRBV12-4 to TRBJ1-5; TRBD1 might be the D (6 bases). V was pared by 2 bases and J by 2 bases, with 16 bases between. The CDR3 loop spans 17 amino acids. In DNA form, the CDR3 reads TGTGCCAGCAGTTTATTTCGAAACAACAGGGGCAATCAGCCCCAGCATTTT. It yields the protein CASSLFRNNRGNQPQHF.

This clonotype was found many times. This chain links TRBV7-2 with TRBJ1-1; 7 bases fit TRBD1. Trimming took 4 bases from V and 4 from J; bases not matched to a gene: 3. Germline CDR1 and CDR2: SGHTA and FQGNSA. This CDR3 spans 13 amino acids. CDR3 sequence (DNA): TGTGCCAGCAGCTCGCGACAGGGCACTGAAGCTTTCTTT. Translated, it gives CASSSRQGTEAFF. Full variable domain (missing parts from reference TRBV7-2 and TRBJ1-1): GAGVSQSPSNKVTEKGKDVELRCDPISGHTALYWYRQSLGQGLEFLIYFQGNSAPDKSGLPSDRFSAERTGGSVSTLTIQRTQQEDSAVYLCASSSRQGTEAFFGQGTRLTVV.

CDR3 in amino acids: CASSQGLNEQYF. The CDR3 DNA reads TGTGCCAGCAGCCAGGGATTGAACGAGCAGTACTTC. The V gene is TRBV27, the J gene TRBJ2-7; a weak D match, TRBD1 (5 bases). Trimming removed 6 bases at V and 5 bases at J, with 11 bases between. The CDR3 length is 12 residues. The germline V gene encodes CDR1 MNHEY and CDR2 SMNVEV (reference sequence).

CDR3 protein: CASSLLQAGRHNYGYTF. As DNA, the CDR3 is TGTGCCAGCAGCTTACTTCAGGCAGGGCGTCACAACTATGGCTACACCTTC. This chain connects TRBV11-2 to TRBJ1-2; D perhaps matches TRBD1 (5 bases). Germline V gene sequence: CDR1 SGHAT, CDR2 FQNNGV. CDR3 length: 17 amino acids. Trimming stripped 2 bases from V and 2 bases from J, with 18 bases between.